A selection of T cell receptor beta chains follows, all from one sample in a study of T cells in localized non-small cell lung cancer. The table came from immunoSEQ multiplex PCR; TCRdb's copy has only in-frame clones and leaves some out. This table holds 4,500 to 5,500 clones, less than 40% found once. The source was lung tumor tissue, collected before any cancer treatment. The receptor set was obtained from a male donor at least 60 years old with stage I lung adenocarcinoma. CDR3s include the opening cysteine and the closing phenylalanine or tryptophan. D genes are given only for firm matches. Size values are once, few and many counts, or a class for expanded clones, and some rows have none.

J gene: TRBJ2-7; D gene: -; clone size: -; V gene: TRBV19; CDR3 DNA: TGTGCCAGTAGTATCATTGGCGGCTACGAGCAGTACTTC; CDR3 protein: CASSIIGGYEQYF
J gene: TRBJ1-5; D gene: -; clone size: medium-sized; V gene: TRBV13; CDR3 DNA: TGTGCCAGCAGCTTAGGGGGAGGTCGAAGCAATCAGCCCCAGCATTTT; CDR3 protein: CASSLGGGRSNQPQHF
J gene: TRBJ2-3; D gene: -; clone size: -; V gene: TRBV16; CDR3 DNA: TGTGCCAGCAGCCAAACGAGAGATACGCAGTATTTT; CDR3 protein: CASSQTRDTQYF
J gene: TRBJ2-7; D gene: -; clone size: medium-sized; V gene: TRBV11-3; CDR3 DNA: TGTGCCAGCAGCTTGGGCGCCTTAGCTTTGACTTACGAGCAGTACTTC; CDR3 protein: CASSLGALALTYEQYF
J gene: TRBJ2-1; D gene: -; clone size: -; V gene: TRBV19; CDR3 DNA: TGTGCCAGTAGCAGGGACTTCTACAATGAGCAGTTCTTC; CDR3 protein: CASSRDFYNEQFF
J gene: TRBJ2-7; D gene: -; clone size: few; V gene: TRBV29-1; CDR3 DNA: TGCAGCGTGGTTGGTCCGGGACGAGTTAACGAGCAGTACTTC; CDR3 protein: CSVVGPGRVNEQYF
J gene: TRBJ1-2; D gene: TRBD1; clone size: few; V gene: TRBV2; CDR3 DNA: TGTGCCAGCAAAGACCCGGGACAGATCTATGGCTACACCTTC; CDR3 protein: CASKDPGQIYGYTF
J gene: TRBJ2-7; D gene: -; clone size: few; V gene: TRBV9; CDR3 DNA: TGTGCCAGCAGCGTTCTCCCGGGATCCTACGAGCAGTACTTC; CDR3 protein: CASSVLPGSYEQYF
J gene: TRBJ1-1; D gene: -; clone size: few; V gene: TRBV30; CDR3 DNA: TGTGCCTGGAGTCAGACGAACACTGAAGCTTTCTTT; CDR3 protein: CAWSQTNTEAFF
J gene: TRBJ2-2; D gene: -; clone size: -; V gene: TRBV6-7; CDR3 DNA: TGTGCCAGCACAACAGGGTTAGAGTACACCGGGGAGCTGTTTTTT; CDR3 protein: CASTTGLEYTGELFF